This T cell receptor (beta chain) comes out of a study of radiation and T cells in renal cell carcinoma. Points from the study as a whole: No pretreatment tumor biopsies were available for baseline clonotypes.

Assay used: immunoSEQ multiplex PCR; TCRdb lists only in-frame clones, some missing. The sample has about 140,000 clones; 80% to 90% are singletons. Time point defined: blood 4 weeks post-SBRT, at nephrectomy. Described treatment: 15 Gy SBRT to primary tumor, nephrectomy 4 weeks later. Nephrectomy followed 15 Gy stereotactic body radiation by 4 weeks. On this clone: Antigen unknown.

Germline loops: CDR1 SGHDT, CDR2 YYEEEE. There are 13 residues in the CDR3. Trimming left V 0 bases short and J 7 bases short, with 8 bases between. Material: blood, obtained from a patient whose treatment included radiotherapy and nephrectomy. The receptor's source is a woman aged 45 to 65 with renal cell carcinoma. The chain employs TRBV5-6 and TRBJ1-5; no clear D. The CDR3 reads CASSLANGQPQHF. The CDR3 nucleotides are TGTGCCAGCAGCTTGGCCAACGGGCAGCCCCAGCATTTT.